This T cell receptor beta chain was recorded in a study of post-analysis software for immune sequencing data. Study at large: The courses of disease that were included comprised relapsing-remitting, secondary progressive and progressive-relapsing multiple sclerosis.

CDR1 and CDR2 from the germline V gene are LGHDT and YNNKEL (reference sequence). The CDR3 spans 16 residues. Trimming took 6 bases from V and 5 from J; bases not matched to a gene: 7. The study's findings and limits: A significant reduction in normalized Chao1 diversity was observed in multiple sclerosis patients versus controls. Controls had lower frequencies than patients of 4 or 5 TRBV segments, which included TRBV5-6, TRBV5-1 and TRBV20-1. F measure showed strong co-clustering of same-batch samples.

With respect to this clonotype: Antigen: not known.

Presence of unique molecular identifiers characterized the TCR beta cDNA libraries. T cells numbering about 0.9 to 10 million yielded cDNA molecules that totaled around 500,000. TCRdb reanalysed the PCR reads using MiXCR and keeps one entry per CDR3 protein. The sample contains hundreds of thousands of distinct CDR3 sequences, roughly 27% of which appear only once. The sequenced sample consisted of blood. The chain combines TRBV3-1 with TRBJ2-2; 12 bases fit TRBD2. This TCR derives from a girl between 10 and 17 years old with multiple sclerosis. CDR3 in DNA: TGTGCCAGCAGAACGACTAGCGGGAGAGATACCGGGGAGCTGTTTTTT. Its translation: CASRTTSGRDTGELFF.